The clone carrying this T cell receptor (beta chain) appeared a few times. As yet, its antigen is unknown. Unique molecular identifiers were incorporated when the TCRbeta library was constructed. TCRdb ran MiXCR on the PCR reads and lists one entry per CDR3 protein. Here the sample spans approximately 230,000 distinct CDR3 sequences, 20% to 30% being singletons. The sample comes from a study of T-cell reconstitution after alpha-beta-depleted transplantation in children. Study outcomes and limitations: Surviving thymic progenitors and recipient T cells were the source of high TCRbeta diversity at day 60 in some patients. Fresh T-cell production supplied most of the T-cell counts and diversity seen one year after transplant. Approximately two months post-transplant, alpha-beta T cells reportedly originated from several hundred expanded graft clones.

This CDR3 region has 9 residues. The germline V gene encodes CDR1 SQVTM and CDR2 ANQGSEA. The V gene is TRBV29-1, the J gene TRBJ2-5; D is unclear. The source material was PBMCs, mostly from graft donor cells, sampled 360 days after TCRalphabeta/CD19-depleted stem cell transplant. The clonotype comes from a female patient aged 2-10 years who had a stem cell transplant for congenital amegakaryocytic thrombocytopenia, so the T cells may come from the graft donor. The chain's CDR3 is CRKGETQYF. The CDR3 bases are TGCCGAAAAGGGGAGACCCAGTACTTC.